This TCR beta chain was observed in a study of blood T cell repertoires in COVID-19. In the study overall: Samples taken during acute and convalescent COVID-19 were collected in the United States, Italy and Spain. PBMCs, B-cell-depleted T cells, or T cells provided the cDNA or gDNA that made up the material.

The J segment lost 0 bases and the V segment lost 6 bases, leaving 4 bases of the junction unmatched. Germline CDR1 reads SEHNR; CDR2 reads FQNEAQ (reference sequence). This CDR3 region has 15 residues. Authors' data handling: Quantification of nucleated cells was approximated via reference gene primer amplification. TCRdb keeps only in-frame clones here, not all; method: immunoSEQ multiplex PCR. That table furnishes V, J and clone size, whereas the DNA furnished D and trimming. The sample consists of roughly 140,000 clones, 70% to 90% of them appearing once. The V gene is TRBV7-9, the J gene TRBJ1-2; TRBD1 aligns across 10 bases. The clonotype originates from a woman aged 40 to 50 with active or convalescent COVID-19. Source material: peripheral blood. CDR3 loop: CASSSGQGANYGYTF. The CDR3 coding sequence is TGTGCCAGCAGTTCCGGACAGGGGGCTAACTATGGCTACACCTTC.